A single T cell receptor beta chain is shown here with its context. The sample holds one count of this clone. Its antigen is still unknown. Qualities for individual bases were not recorded, and no much larger clone is one base off. A distance of 10 bases separates the germline ends of V and J, which lose 3 bases and 4 bases respectively. Inclusive of the bounding cysteine and phenylalanine, the CDR3 is 14 residues long. Kept here is only the CDR3 DNA, which spans 42 bases and is read in frame from base 1. Looking up the germline V gene (reference sequence) yields CDR1 MNHEY and CDR2 SMNVEV. These data are taken from a study of T cell responses to AZD1222 COVID-19 vaccine (dated by TCRdb to about 2021). With regard to the full study: A total of 233 trial participants underwent TCR sequencing, of whom 207 received two doses of AZD1222 and about 25 received two doses of the MenACWY control vaccine. Trial participants were enrolled by age into 18-55, 56-69 and 70-plus year subgroups, with around 150, 28 and 57 TCR-sequenced participants respectively. The paper's findings and limits, for the study overall: Most participants were white British and females outnumbered males, and the authors suggested that clonal diversity may have been underestimated. Reportedly, almost half of the unique spike-specific TCRs recognized epitopes lying outside the regions that are mutated in the B.1.351 and B.1.1.7 variants. No day 14 peak-response samples were available, so repertoires were characterized only after the peak T cell response. The 56-69-year group was small, and its depth increase did not reach significance, likely because of low power. The whole spike protein was spanned by vaccine-associated CD4 TCRs, and dominant responses were seen in regions 160-218 and 743-854. Conclusions about previously exposed vaccinees were limited because only six AZD1222 recipients were SARS-CoV-2 seropositive at baseline. A significant rise in spike-specific TCR breadth and depth was observed after two AZD1222 doses relative to day 0 and relative to MenACWY recipients.

In the paper's terms, the time point label means: about 28 days (+/-7) after the second vaccine dose. AZD1222 recipients whose second dose came at about 4 weeks and those whose second dose came at about 12 weeks were combined into one group, since spike-specific TCR depth and breadth did not differ between the two schedules. Samples from vaccinated people were obtained from the UK trials COV001 and COV002, which included a single-blind randomized controlled phase 2/3 trial of AZD1222 (ChAdOx1 nCoV-19) in healthy adults. For TCRbeta chain sequencing, PBMC samples were collected from trial participants at day 0 and at day 28 after the second dose. The CDR3 regions of human TCRbeta chains were analyzed by immunosequencing. The authors processed their data as follows. Repertoire TCRs were checked for matches against a reference library of SARS-CoV-2-specific TCRs that had been generated using the MIRA antigen-specificity platform. Breadth meant the fraction of unique TCRs that were SARS-CoV-2-associated, whereas depth meant the fraction of total T cells that were SARS-CoV-2-associated. Using the MIRA data, every spike-specific TCR was mapped to the spike region that the TCR reacted to and assigned to either a CD4 or a CD8 class. Log10-transformed breadth and depth values were compared by one-way ANOVA with Sidak's multiple comparisons tests. Here the immuneACCESS table is served through TCRdb, limited to in-frame sequences with V and J called. Missing clones are a known gap in these copies; in checked studies unresolved V genes cover under half, and the rest lacks a known reason. V, J and clone size were drawn from that table, and D and trimming were deduced from the DNA. For this sample the table gives 100,000 to 150,000 clones, of which about 85% were detected only once. The leading ten clones occupy 4.4% of the sample.

This specimen was peripheral blood, taken 28 days after the second AZD1222 dose. In this chain, TRBV27 is recombined with TRBJ1-5; the D gene is unclear. The clonotype comes from an adult who received the AZD1222 COVID-19 vaccine. Here the CDR3 is given as CASSLWHPNQPQHF. The DNA is TGTGCCAGCAGTTTGTGGCATCCAAATCAGCCCCAGCATTTT.